These 11 T cell receptor beta chains came from one sample sequenced in a study of response to subunit inactivated influenza vaccine. TCRdb passed the RT-PCR reads through MiXCR, listing each CDR3 protein once. Of approximately 570,000 distinct CDR3 sequences in the sample, approximately 7.6% were seen once. The sample in question was PBMCs from blood, obtained around 25 months after vaccination. The receptors were gathered from a man aged 50 to 69 who received an inactivated influenza vaccine.

This rearrangement joins TRBV7-8 to TRBJ2-7; D is uncertain. V was shortened by 8 bases and J by 0 bases, with 20 bases between the two germline ends. CDR1 is SGHVS, CDR2 FQNEAQ, per germline. CDR3 length: 16 amino acids. CDR3 coding DNA: TGTGCCAGCCAGCTTATGGGTTCGGTAAGCTCCTACGAGCAGTACTTC. This translates into CASQLMGSVSSYEQYF. Supplemented by reference TRBV7-8 and TRBJ2-7, the full variable domain reads GAGVSQSPRYKVAKRGQDVALRCDPISGHVSLFWYQQALGQGPEFLTYFQNEAQLDKSGLPSDRFFAERPEGSVSTLKIQRTQQEDSAVYLCASQLMGSVSSYEQYFGPGTRLTVT.

This clonotype was found many times. The rearrangement links TRBV15 to TRBJ2-1; the D is unclear. CDR3 length equals 16 residues. Germline V gene sequence: CDR1 LNHNV, CDR2 YYDKDF (reference sequence). Between the trimmed V and J ends, which lost 6 bases and 0 bases, there was a span of 15 bases. CDR3 bases: TGTGCCACCAGTGGGGTTCTACTTAGCTCCTACAATGAGCAGTTCTTC. Amino acids: CATSGVLLSSYNEQFF.

This clonotype was detected a few times. V and J are TRBV12-3 or TRBV12-4 and TRBJ2-1; tentatively, D is TRBD1 (6 bases). Between the trimmed V and J ends, which lost 5 bases and 5 bases, there was a span of 13 bases. The CDR3 is 14 amino acids. Here the CDR3 reads CASSPQGNNNEQFF. CDR3 nucleotide sequence: TGTGCCAGCAGTCCTCAGGGGAACAACAATGAGCAGTTCTTC.

This sequence joins TRBV20-1 and TRBJ2-7; TRBD2 matches at 9 bases. The CDR3 is 15 amino acids. Trimming took 0 bases from V and 4 from J; bases not matched to a gene: 7. Germline V gene data show CDR1 as DFQATT and CDR2 as SNEGSKA (reference sequence). The CDR3 reads CSAREGRSGSYEQYF. CDR3 DNA sequence: TGCAGTGCTAGAGAAGGGCGTAGCGGGAGTTACGAGCAGTACTTC.

The chain couples TRBV5-1 to TRBJ2-7, with D hard to call. The CDR3 extends over 14 amino acids. The V end was cut by 1 base, the J end by 6 bases, with 14 bases between. Germline V gives CDR1 SGHRS, CDR2 YFSETQ. CDR3 region: CASSLYIIAGEQYF. Here the CDR3 DNA reads TGCGCCAGCAGCTTGTATATCATAGCTGGCGAGCAGTACTTC.

This clonotype has only a few counts. This chain joins TRBV15 and TRBJ2-7; no clear D. The CDR3 has 13 amino acids. Germline V gene sequence: CDR1 LNHNV, CDR2 YYDKDF (reference sequence). Trimming shortened V by 3 bases and J by 6 bases, and 12 bases separated the two germline ends. The CDR3 DNA follows: TGTGCCACCAGCAGGCCGAAGATCGCCGAGCAGTACTTC. This codes for CATSRPKIAEQYF.

At least ten counts were recorded for this clonotype. V and J are TRBV28 and TRBJ1-3; TRBD1 is a possible D gene (5 bases). Germline V lookup: CDR1 MDHEN, CDR2 SYDVKM. Trimming left V 4 bases short and J 0 bases short, with 13 bases between. CDR3 size: 16 residues. In DNA, the CDR3 is TGTGCCAGCAGTTCCCTTCGGGGCCCCTCTGGAAACACCATATATTTT. Translation: CASSSLRGPSGNTIYF.

The J gene is TRBJ1-1, the V gene TRBV5-1; the D gene is possibly TRBD1 (5 bases). Germline CDR1 and CDR2: SGHRS and YFSETQ. The CDR3 runs to 14 residues. The V gene lost 4 bases and the J gene lost 3 bases, with 13 bases spanning the gap. The CDR3 region is CASSGRVGDTEAFF. CDR3 bases: TGCGCCAGCAGCGGCAGGGTTGGCGACACTGAAGCTTTCTTT.

This chain connects TRBV6-1 to TRBJ2-4, with TRBD1 identical over 7 bases. The trim removed 6 bases at V and 2 bases at J, leaving 10 bases unmatched. The V gene's germline CDR1 is MNHNS and CDR2 SASEGT. CDR3 length: 16 residues. The DNA of the CDR3 is TGTGCCAGCAGCCGACACAGGGGAATGTCCAAAAACATTCAGTACTTC. Protein: CASSRHRGMSKNIQYF.

This clonotype was observed a handful of times. This sequence joins TRBV4-2 and TRBJ2-3; D possibly corresponds to TRBD2 (6 bases). The germline CDR1 and CDR2 sequences are LGHNA and YNFKEQ. The CDR3 contains 18 residues. V lost 4 bases and J lost 0, with 20 bases in between. The CDR3, as DNA: TGTGCCAGCAGCCCAGCGTCCCGCGGGGCTTCTAGCACAGATACGCAGTATTTT. Protein sequence: CASSPASRGASSTDTQYF.

Only a few counts were recorded for this clonotype. The chain uses TRBV3-1 and TRBJ1-1; no clear D. Trimming took 4 bases from V and 11 from J, leaving 14 bases between them. The germline gives CDR1 LGHDT, CDR2 YNNKEL (reference sequence). The length of the CDR3 is 12 residues. DNA of the CDR3: TGTGCCAGCAGCCCCTACGGGCGGGGTGCTTTCTTT. It encodes CASSPYGRGAFF.